These 9 T cell receptor beta chains came from one sample sequenced in a study of blood T cells in healthy people across ages. The authors ran a second PCR of roughly 6 to 12 cycles using a sample-barcoded 5' primer and a J-beta primer mix. MiXCR was run by TCRdb on the 5' RACE reads, yielding one entry per CDR3 protein. The sample has about 930,000 distinct CDR3 sequences, just under 30% seen once. In addition, the sample was reused for a study of T cells of mothers and their children.

Sequenced sample: blood. These receptors all stem from a woman aged 40 to 55 in good health.

The rearrangement links TRBV18 to TRBJ2-2; D unclear. The germline V gene encodes CDR1 KGHSH and CDR2 LQKENI. CDR3 length equals 15 residues. V lost 0 bases to trimming and J lost 9 bases, with 14 bases between them. The CDR3 DNA reads as TGTGCCAGCTCACCACCACCGTCTATCTTCCGGGAGCTGTTTTTT. Translation: CASSPPPSIFRELFF.

Details on this clonotype: A read error may explain this, as a much larger clone is one base away. The gene calls are TRBV27 and TRBJ1-1; D gene ambiguous. V was pared by 6 bases and J by 6 bases, with 14 bases between. The length of the CDR3 is 13 residues. CDR1 MNHEY and CDR2 SMNVEV come from the germline V gene (reference sequence). The CDR3: CASSAAAGAEAFF. CDR3 DNA sequence: TGTGCCAGCAGCGCGGCGGCTGGCGCTGAAGCTTTCTTT.

This rearrangement joins TRBV4-1 to TRBJ2-5, with 7 bases fitting TRBD1. In germline, CDR1 is MGHRA, CDR2 YSYEKL. V lost 0 bases to trimming and J lost 4 bases; unmatched junction nucleotides: 2. CDR3 length: 14 amino acids. As DNA, the CDR3 is TGCGCCAGCAGCCAAGAAGGGGGCCCAGAGACCCAGTACTTC. Its protein product is CASSQEGGPETQYF.

The chain couples TRBV20-1 to TRBJ2-1; 7 bases fit TRBD2. Germline-derived CDR1 and CDR2 are DFQATT and SNEGSKA (reference sequence). The CDR3 consists of 15 residues. J was trimmed by 8 bases and V by 5 bases; bases with no gene match: 15. The CDR3 DNA is TGCAGTGCTCCCATTGGAGCGGGGCCTGGGGATGAGCAGTTCTTC. It codes for CSAPIGAGPGDEQFF.

This rearrangement joins TRBV5-1 to TRBJ2-5; a weak D match, TRBD2 (5 bases). The end of the DNA aligns better with TRBJ2-7, so the J call may be wrong. From germline, CDR1 is SGHRS and CDR2 YFSETQ. The CDR3 spans 13 residues. The chain's CDR3 is CASSFSGVNEQYF. In DNA, the CDR3 is TGCGCCAGCAGCTTTTCCGGGGTTAACGAGCAGTACTTC.

Concerning this clonotype itself: A read error may account for a junction end that differs from germline. The J gene is TRBJ2-5, the V gene TRBV7-7; D might be TRBD2 (7 bases). The CDR3 covers 18 residues. Germline-derived CDR1 and CDR2 are SSHAT and FNYEAQ (reference sequence). The CDR3, as DNA: TGTGCTAGCAGCTTAGAAGGCGGGGGACACAGCGGACAAGGGACCCAGTACTTC. Its protein is CASSLEGGGHSGQGTQYF.

This CDR3 reads CASSFNNRVEQFF. The DNA of the CDR3 is TGTGCCAGCAGTTTCAACAATAGAGTCGAGCAGTTCTTC. The gene calls are TRBV28 and TRBJ2-1, with D unclear. Germline lookup yields CDR1 MDHEN and CDR2 SYDVKM. The CDR3 covers 13 residues. Trimming removed 3 bases from V and 10 bases from J, with 13 bases in between.

Regarding this clonotype: A much larger clone is a single base away; this may be a read error. The chain combines TRBV20-1 with TRBJ2-7; the D is unclear. The J call may be wrong; the DNA end is better matched by TRBJ2-5. The CDR3 runs 13 residues. Looked up from germline, CDR1 is DFQATT and CDR2 is SNEGSKA (reference sequence). The CDR3 sequence: CSAGEPPPETQYF. In nucleotides, the CDR3 is TGCAGTGCTGGAGAGCCGCCCCCGGAGACCCAGTACTTC.

The genes are TRBV10-3 and TRBJ1-1, with 7 positions matching TRBD1. The trim removed 10 bases at V and 0 bases at J, leaving 11 bases unmatched. Germline loops: CDR1 ENHRY, CDR2 SYGVKD. The CDR3 totals 15 residues. The DNA for the CDR3 is TGTGCCACAAGTAGTCCGGGACAGATGAACACTGAAGCTTTCTTT. It yields the protein CATSSPGQMNTEAFF.